This T cell receptor (beta chain) was obtained from a study of T-cell memory formation after mild COVID-19. Background on the study: TCR clusters showed largely donor specificity.

The V gene lost 1 base and the J gene lost 2 bases, with 9 bases spanning the gap. Germline assignment: CDR1 MNHEY and CDR2 SVGEGT. This CDR3 has 14 amino acids. TCRdb ran MiXCR on the 5' RACE reads and lists one entry per CDR3 protein. The repertoire holds approximately 250,000 distinct CDR3 sequences, with over 15% as singletons. Study-level findings and limits: Cross-reactive memory seemingly joined, as some responding clones were found in pre-infection memory. Contracting CD4+ clones were located mainly in CM and EM, and CD8+ clones in EMRA. While clones contracting from day 15 to 85 were balanced between CD4 and CD8, later expanders leaned CD4+.

There are a few counts of this clonotype. Its antigen remains unidentified. The sequenced material came from PBMCs or a T cell subset sorted from them (not recorded which). The chain links TRBV6-2 or TRBV6-3 to TRBJ2-7; possibly TRBD1 for D (6 bases). The receptor was isolated from a man in his late teens or twenties who had mild COVID-19 (a few samples of this study predate the infection). Cell type and time point are not known. The CDR3 here is CASSYYRAAYEQYF. The DNA of the CDR3 is TGTGCCAGCAGTTACTACAGGGCAGCCTACGAGCAGTACTTC.